This passage covers 14 T cell receptor beta chains from one sample sequenced in a study of OX40 agonist ivuxolimab in advanced cancers. Only in-frame clones appear in the TCRdb table, and some are missing; sequencing was by immunoSEQ multiplex PCR. This repertoire shows roughly 70,000 clones, about 90% found once; its top ten account for roughly 0.5%. This specimen was CD4+ or CD8+ T cells sorted from blood, taken in a trial of the OX40 agonist ivuxolimab. Source of these receptors: an adult with an advanced solid tumor such as melanoma, head and neck, liver or kidney cancer.

V and J are TRBV21-1 and TRBJ2-1; TRBD1 is taken as the D call from the table, unchecked against the DNA. TRBV21-1 is designated a pseudogene. The CDR3 is made up of 16 amino acids. DNA of the CDR3: TGTGCCAGCACTAAAAGGGGCAGGCCCGGCTACAATGAGCAGTTCTTC. Translated: CASTKRGRPGYNEQFF.

The chain recombines TRBV29-1 with TRBJ1-1; possibly TRBD1 for D (6 bases). Germline V CDR1 and CDR2: SQVTM, ANQGSEA. The V end was cut by 5 bases, the J end by 8 bases, with 21 bases between. The CDR3 is made up of 14 amino acids. The CDR3 DNA reads as TGCAGCGTTCCGGGACAAGGGTTCTGGGGAGAAGCTTTCTTT. Translating it yields CSVPGQGFWGEAFF.

The gene calls are TRBV19 and TRBJ2-3, with D perhaps TRBD2 (6 bases). Germline V gene lookup returns CDR1 LNHDA and CDR2 SQIVND (reference sequence). Trimming took 3 bases from V and 1 from J, leaving 8 bases between them. This CDR3 is 14 amino acids long. The CDR3 DNA follows: TGTGCCAGTAGTATGAGGAGGGGCACAGATACGCAGTATTTT. Translating gives CASSMRRGTDTQYF. Together with reference TRBV19 and TRBJ2-3, the CDR3 gives the full variable domain: DGGITQSPKYLFRKEGQNVTLSCEQNLNHDAMYWYRQDPGQGLRLIYYSQIVNDFQKGDIAEGYSVSREKKESFPLTVTSAQKNPTAFYLCASSMRRGTDTQYFGPGTRLTVL.

The chain has TRBV18 and TRBJ2-1; D could derive from TRBD1 or TRBD2 (5 bases each). The V end lost 6 bases, the J end lost 4 bases, and 16 bases lay between the germline ends. CDR3 length: 15 residues. Germline V lookup: CDR1 KGHSH, CDR2 LQKENI. The DNA for the CDR3 is TGTGCCAGCTCCCAGGGTTTAGAGGGATACAATGAGCAGTTCTTC. Protein sequence: CASSQGLEGYNEQFF.

This sequence joins TRBV28 and TRBJ1-1; D possibly corresponds to TRBD1 (5 bases). Trimming left V 2 bases short and J 1 base short, with 17 bases between. Germline assignment: CDR1 MDHEN and CDR2 SYDVKM. There are 17 residues in the CDR3. The CDR3 reads CASSLGPGGGGNTEAFF. Written as DNA, the CDR3 is TGTGCCAGCAGTTTAGGACCCGGGGGGGGAGGGAACACTGAAGCTTTCTTT. The whole variable domain, filled in from reference TRBV28 and TRBJ1-1, reads DVKVTQSSRYLVKRTGEKVFLECVQDMDHENMFWYRQDPGLGLRLIYFSYDVKMKEKGDIPEGYSVSREKKERFSLILESASTNQTSMYLCASSLGPGGGGNTEAFFGQGTRLTVV.

The CDR3 nucleotides are TGTGCCAGCAGCACAGGCACAGATACGCAGTATTTT. It yields the protein CASSTGTDTQYF. This rearrangement joins TRBV2 to TRBJ2-3; D is unresolved. CDR1 is SNHLY and CDR2 is FYNNEI in the germline V gene. The CDR3 runs 12 residues. Trimming cost V 6 bases and J 1 base, with 5 bases left between them.

This clone was seen once. The V call is TRBV13, the J call TRBJ2-1; 9 bases match TRBD2. Germline lookup yields CDR1 PRHDT and CDR2 FYEKMQ (reference sequence). The CDR3 sequence is 14 residues long. The J segment lost 15 bases and the V segment lost 5 bases, leaving 14 bases of the junction unmatched. This chain's CDR3 is CASSPFQRGDSAFF. CDR3 DNA sequence: TGTGCCAGCAGCCCATTTCAGCGGGGGGACTCAGCGTTCTTC.

The J gene is TRBJ2-7, the V gene TRBV19, with D possibly being TRBD1 (5 bases). V was clipped by 4 bases and J by 4 bases, with 17 bases between them. Per the germline V gene, CDR1 is LNHDA and CDR2 is SQIVND (reference sequence). The CDR3 is 15 residues long. CDR3 loop: CASSKGQAELYEQYF. The CDR3 DNA sequence: TGTGCCAGTAGTAAAGGACAAGCAGAGCTTTACGAGCAGTACTTC.

This clone was observed a few times. The chain employs TRBV30 and TRBJ1-5; maybe TRBD1 (6 bases). V was trimmed by 3 bases and J by 9 bases, leaving 15 bases between them. Germline assignment: CDR1 GTSNPN and CDR2 SVGIG (reference sequence). The CDR3 is made up of 13 amino acids. The CDR3 DNA follows: TGTGCCTGGAGGGAACAGGGAGATCGGCCCCAGCATTTT. As protein: CAWREQGDRPQHF.

This chain connects TRBV27 to TRBJ2-7; 11 bases are a match to TRBD2. There are 16 residues in the CDR3. The trim removed 7 bases at V and 4 bases at J, leaving 12 bases unmatched. From germline, CDR1 is MNHEY and CDR2 SMNVEV (reference sequence). The CDR3 sequence is CASKGTSGARSYEQYF. DNA for the CDR3: TGTGCCAGCAAGGGGACTAGCGGAGCCAGGTCTTACGAGCAGTACTTC.

V usage is TRBV5-1 and J usage is TRBJ1-1, with D possibly TRBD1 on 5 matching bases. Per germline, CDR1 SGHRS and CDR2 YFSETQ. The CDR3 is 14 amino acids. V lost 0 bases and J lost 7, with 13 bases in between. CDR3 protein: CASSLAAGVREAFF. CDR3 bases: TGCGCCAGCAGCTTGGCCGCGGGGGTACGTGAAGCTTTCTTT.

The rearrangement joins TRBV19 to TRBJ2-1; 9 bases map to TRBD2. CDR1 LNHDA and CDR2 SQIVND come from the germline V gene (reference sequence). CDR3 length: 11 residues. Trimming removed 5 bases from V and 13 bases from J; junction bases left unmatched: 3. CDR3 in DNA: TGTGCCAGTAGTGCCGGGACTAGCCAGTTCTTC. Translation gives CASSAGTSQFF.

The CDR3 region is CASSLSRVAQYF. The CDR3, as DNA: TGTGCCAGCAGTTTATCCCGAGTAGCGCAGTACTTC. The rearrangement uses TRBV28 and TRBJ2-7; unclear D gene. Trimming cost V 1 base and J 9 bases, with 10 bases left between them. The germline V gene has CDR1 MDHEN and CDR2 SYDVKM. This CDR3 region has 12 residues.

V usage is TRBV10-3 and J usage is TRBJ2-3, with a weak D call TRBD1 (6 bases). CDR1 is ENHRY, CDR2 SYGVKD, per germline. V was shortened by 2 bases and J by 5 bases, with 8 bases between the two germline ends. CDR3 length: 13 residues. CDR3 sequence reads: CAISEEQGDTQYF. Here the CDR3 DNA reads TGTGCCATCAGTGAGGAACAGGGAGATACGCAGTATTTT.